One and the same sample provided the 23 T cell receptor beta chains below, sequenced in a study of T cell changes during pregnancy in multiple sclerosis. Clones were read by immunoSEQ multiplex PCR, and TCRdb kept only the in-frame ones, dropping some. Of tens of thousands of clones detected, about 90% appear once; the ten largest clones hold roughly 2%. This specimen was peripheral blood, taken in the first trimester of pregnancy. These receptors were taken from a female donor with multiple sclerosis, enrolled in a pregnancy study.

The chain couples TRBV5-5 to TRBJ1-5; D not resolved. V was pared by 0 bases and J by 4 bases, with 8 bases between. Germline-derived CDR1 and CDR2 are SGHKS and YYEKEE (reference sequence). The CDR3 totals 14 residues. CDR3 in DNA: TGTGCCAGCAGCTTGGTGGCGGCAAATCAGCCCCAGCATTTT. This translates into CASSLVAANQPQHF.

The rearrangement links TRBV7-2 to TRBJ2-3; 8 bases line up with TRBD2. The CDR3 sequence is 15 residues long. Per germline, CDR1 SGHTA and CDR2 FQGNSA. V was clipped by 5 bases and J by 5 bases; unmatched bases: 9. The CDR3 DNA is TGTGCCAGCAGCCTAGTCGGGGGGGCTGGAGATACGCAGTATTTT. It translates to CASSLVGGAGDTQYF.

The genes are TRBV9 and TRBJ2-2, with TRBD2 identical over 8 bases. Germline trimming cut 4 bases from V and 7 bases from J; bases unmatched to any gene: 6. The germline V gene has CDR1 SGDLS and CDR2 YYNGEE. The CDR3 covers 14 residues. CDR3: CASSPRGGDGELFF. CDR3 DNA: TGTGCCAGCAGCCCCCGGGGGGGGGACGGGGAGCTGTTTTTT.

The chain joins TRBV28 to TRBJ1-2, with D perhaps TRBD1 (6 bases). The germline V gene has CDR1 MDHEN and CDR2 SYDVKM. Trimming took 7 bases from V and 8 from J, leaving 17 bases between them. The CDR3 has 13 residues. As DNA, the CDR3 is TGTGCCAGCATCACTCCGGGACACTGGGGCTACACCTTC. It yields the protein CASITPGHWGYTF.

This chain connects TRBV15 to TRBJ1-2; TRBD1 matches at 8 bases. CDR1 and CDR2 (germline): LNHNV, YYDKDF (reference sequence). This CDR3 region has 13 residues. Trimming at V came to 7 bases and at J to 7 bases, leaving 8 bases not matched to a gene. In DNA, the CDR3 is TGTGCCACCAACTCGGACAGGGAGGGTGGCTACACCTTC. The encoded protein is CATNSDREGGYTF.

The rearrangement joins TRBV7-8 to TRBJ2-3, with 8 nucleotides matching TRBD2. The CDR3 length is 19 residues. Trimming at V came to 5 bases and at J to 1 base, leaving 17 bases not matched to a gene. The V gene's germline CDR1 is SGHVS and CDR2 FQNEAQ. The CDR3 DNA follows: TGTGCCAGCAGCCATTTACGGGGGGGGGATAGTCGACGCACAGATACGCAGTATTTT. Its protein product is CASSHLRGGDSRRTDTQYF.

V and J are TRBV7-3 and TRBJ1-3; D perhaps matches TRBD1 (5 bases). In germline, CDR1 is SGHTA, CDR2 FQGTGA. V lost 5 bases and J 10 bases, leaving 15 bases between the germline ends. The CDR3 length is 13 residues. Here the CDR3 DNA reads TGTGCCAGCAGCCAAGACAGCGGGGAGACCATATATTTT. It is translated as CASSQDSGETIYF.

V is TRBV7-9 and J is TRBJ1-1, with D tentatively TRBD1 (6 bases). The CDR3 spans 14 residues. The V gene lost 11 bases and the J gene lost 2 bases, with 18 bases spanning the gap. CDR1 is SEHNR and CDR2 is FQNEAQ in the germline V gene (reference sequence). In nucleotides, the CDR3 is TGTGCCGCCGGGGGGCGGGGCCGTAACACTGAAGCTTTCTTT. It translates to CAAGGRGRNTEAFF.

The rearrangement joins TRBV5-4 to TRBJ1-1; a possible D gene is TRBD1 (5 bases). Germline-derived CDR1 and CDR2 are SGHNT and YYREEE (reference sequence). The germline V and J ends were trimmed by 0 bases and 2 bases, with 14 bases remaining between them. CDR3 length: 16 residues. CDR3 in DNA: TGTGCCAGCAGCTTGGTCTCGGCAGGGCCCAACACTGAAGCTTTCTTT. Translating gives CASSLVSAGPNTEAFF.

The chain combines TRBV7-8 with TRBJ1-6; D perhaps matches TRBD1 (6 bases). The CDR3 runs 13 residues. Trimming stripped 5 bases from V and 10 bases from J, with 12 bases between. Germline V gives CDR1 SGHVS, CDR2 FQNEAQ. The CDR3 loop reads CASSPGGLSPLHF. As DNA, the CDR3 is TGTGCCAGCAGCCCCGGGGGGCTGTCACCCCTCCACTTT.

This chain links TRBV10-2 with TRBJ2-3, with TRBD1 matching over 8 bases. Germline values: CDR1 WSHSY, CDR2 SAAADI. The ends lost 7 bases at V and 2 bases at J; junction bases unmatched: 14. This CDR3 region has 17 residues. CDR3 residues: CASKGDRSRTFTDTQYF. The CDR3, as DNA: TGCGCCAGCAAAGGGGACAGGTCTCGGACATTCACAGATACGCAGTATTTT.

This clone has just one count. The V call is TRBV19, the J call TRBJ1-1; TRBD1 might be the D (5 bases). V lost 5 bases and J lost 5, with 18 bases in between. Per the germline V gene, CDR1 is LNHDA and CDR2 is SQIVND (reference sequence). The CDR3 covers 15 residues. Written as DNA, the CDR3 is TGTGCCAGTAGTGACAGCCAGGGTTTATGGACTGAAGCTTTCTTT. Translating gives CASSDSQGLWTEAFF.

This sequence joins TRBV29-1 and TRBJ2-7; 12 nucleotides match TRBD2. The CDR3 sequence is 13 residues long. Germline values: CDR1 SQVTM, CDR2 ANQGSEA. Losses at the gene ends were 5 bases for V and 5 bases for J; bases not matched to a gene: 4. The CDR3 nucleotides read TGCAGCGTTCGGACTAGCGGGAACCACGAGCAGTACTTC. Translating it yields CSVRTSGNHEQYF.

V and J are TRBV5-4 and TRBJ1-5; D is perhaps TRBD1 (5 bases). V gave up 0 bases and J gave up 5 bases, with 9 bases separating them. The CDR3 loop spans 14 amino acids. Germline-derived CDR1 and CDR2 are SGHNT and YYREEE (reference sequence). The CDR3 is CASSLGGTDQPQHF. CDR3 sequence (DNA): TGTGCCAGCAGCTTGGGGGGCACGGATCAGCCCCAGCATTTT.

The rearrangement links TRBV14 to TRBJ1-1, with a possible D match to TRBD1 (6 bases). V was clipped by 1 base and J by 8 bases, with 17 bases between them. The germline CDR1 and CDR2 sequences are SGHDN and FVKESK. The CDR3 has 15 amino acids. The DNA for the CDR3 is TGTGCCAGCAGCCAAGGCATGACCGGGACATGGGAAGCTTTCTTT. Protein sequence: CASSQGMTGTWEAFF.

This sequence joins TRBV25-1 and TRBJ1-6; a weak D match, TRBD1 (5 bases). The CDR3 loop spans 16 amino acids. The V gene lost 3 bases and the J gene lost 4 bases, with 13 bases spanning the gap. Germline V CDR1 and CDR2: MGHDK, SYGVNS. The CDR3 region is CASSDGGSVYNSPLHF. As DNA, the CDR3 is TGTGCCAGCAGTGACGGGGGAAGCGTTTATAATTCACCCCTCCACTTT.

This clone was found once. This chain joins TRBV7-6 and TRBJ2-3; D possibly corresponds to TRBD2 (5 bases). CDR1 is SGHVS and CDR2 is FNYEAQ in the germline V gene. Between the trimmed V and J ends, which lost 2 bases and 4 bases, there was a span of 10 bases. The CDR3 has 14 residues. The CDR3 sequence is CASSLSGTSDTQYF. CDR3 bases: TGTGCCAGCAGCTTAAGCGGAACCTCAGATACGCAGTATTTT.

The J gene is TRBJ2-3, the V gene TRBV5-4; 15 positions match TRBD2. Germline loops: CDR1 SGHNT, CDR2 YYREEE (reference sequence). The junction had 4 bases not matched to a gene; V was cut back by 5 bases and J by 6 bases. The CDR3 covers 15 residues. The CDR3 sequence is CASRMGLAGGDTQYF. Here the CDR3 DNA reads TGTGCCAGCAGAATGGGACTAGCGGGAGGCGATACGCAGTATTTT.

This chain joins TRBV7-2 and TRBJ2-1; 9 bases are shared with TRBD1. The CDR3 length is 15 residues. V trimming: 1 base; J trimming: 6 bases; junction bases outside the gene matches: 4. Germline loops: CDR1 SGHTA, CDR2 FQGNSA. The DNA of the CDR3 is TGTGCCAGCAGCTTAGAAGGGACAGGGTTCAATGAGCAGTTCTTC. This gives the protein CASSLEGTGFNEQFF.

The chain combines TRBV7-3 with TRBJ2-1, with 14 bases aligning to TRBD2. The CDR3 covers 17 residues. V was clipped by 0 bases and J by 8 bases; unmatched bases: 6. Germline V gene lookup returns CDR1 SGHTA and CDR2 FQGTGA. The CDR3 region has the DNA TGTGCCAGCAGCTTAACAGGGGGGACTAGCGGGAGCCATGAGCAGTTCTTC. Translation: CASSLTGGTSGSHEQFF.

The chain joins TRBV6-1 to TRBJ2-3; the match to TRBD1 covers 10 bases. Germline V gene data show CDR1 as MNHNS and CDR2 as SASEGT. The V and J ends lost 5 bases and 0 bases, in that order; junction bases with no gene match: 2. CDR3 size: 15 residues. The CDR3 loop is CASSWTGGSTDTQYF. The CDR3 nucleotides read TGTGCCAGCAGTTGGACAGGGGGTAGCACAGATACGCAGTATTTT.

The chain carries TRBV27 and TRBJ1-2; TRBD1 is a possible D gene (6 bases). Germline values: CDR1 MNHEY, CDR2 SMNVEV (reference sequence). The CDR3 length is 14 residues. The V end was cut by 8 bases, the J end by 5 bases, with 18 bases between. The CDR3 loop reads CASAGGGLSYGYTF. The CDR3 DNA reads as TGTGCCAGCGCGGGGGGGGGCCTGAGTTATGGCTACACCTTC.

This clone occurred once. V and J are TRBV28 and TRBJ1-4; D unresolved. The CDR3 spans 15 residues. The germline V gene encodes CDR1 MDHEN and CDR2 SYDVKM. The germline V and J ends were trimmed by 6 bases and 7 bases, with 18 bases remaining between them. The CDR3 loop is CASSLPQVSREKLFF. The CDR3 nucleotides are TGTGCCAGCAGCCTACCCCAAGTGAGTCGTGAAAAACTGTTTTTT.